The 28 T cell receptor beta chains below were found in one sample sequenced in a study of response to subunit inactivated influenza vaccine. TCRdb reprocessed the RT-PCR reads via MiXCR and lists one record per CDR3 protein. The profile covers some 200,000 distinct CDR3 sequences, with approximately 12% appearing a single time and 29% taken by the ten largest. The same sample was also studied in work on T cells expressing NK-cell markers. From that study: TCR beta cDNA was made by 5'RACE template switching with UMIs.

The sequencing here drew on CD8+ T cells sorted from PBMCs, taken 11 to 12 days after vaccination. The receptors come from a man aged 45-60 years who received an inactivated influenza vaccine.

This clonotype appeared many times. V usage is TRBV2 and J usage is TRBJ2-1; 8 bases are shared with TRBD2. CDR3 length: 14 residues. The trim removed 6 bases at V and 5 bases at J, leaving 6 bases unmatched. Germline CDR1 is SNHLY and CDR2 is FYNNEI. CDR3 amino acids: CASRGLVVNNEQFF. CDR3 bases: TGTGCCAGCAGGGGACTAGTCGTAAACAATGAGCAGTTCTTC.

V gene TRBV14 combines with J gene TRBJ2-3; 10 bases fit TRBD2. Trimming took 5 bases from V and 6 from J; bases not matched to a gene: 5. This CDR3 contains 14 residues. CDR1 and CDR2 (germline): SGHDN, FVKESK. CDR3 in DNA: TGTGCCAGCAGCGAAGCGGGAGGGCCGGATACGCAGTATTTT. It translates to CASSEAGGPDTQYF.

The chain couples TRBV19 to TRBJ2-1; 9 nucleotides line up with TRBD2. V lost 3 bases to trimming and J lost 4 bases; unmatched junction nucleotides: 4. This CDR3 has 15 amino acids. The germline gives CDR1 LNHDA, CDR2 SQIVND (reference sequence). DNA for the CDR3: TGTGCCAGTAGTATCGGGACTAGCATTTACAATGAGCAGTTCTTC. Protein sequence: CASSIGTSIYNEQFF.

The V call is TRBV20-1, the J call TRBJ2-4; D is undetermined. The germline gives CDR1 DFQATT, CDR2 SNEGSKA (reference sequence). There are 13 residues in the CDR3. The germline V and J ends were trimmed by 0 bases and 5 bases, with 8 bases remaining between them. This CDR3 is CSAREGAQNIQYF. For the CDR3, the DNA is TGCAGTGCTAGAGAGGGCGCGCAAAACATTCAGTACTTC.

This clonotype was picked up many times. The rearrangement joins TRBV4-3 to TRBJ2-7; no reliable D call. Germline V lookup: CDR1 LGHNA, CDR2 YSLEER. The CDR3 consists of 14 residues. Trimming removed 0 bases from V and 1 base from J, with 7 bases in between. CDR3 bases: TGCGCCAGCAGCCAAGAACAGATTTCCTACGAGCAGTACTTC. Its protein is CASSQEQISYEQYF.

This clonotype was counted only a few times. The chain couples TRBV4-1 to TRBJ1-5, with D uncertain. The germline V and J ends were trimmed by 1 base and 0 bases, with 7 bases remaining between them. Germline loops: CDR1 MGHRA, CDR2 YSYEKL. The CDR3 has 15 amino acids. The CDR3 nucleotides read TGCGCCAGCAGCCAAGGGCTACTTAGCAATCAGCCCCAGCATTTT. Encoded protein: CASSQGLLSNQPQHF.

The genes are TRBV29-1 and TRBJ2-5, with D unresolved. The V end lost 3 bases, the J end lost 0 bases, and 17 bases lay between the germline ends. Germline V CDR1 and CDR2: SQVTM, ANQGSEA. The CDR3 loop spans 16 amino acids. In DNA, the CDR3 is TGCAGCGTTGATTCCGTCCTAGAATCGTACCAAGAGACCCAGTACTTC. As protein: CSVDSVLESYQETQYF.

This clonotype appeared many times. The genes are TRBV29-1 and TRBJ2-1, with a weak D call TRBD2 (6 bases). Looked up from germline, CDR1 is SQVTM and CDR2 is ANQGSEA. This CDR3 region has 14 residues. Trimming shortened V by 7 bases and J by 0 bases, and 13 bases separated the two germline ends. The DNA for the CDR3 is TGCAGCGGAACGGTCGGGAGCTCCTACAATGAGCAGTTCTTC. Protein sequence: CSGTVGSSYNEQFF.

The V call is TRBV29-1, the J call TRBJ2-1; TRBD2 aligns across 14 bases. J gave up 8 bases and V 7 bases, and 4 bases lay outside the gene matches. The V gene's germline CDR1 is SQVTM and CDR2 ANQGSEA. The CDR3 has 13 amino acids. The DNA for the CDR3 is TGCAGCGCCGGGACTAGCGGGAGCTATGAGCAGTTCTTC. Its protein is CSAGTSGSYEQFF.

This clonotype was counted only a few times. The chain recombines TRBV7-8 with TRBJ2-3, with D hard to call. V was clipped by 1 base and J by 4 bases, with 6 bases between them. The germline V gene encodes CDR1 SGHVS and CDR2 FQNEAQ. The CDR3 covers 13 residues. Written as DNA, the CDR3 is TGTGCCAGCAGCTTAGTAGCTCCAGATACGCAGTATTTT. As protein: CASSLVAPDTQYF.

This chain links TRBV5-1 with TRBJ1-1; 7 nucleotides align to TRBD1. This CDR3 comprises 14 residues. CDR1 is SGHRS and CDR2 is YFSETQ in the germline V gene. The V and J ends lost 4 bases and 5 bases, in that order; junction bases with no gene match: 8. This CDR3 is CASSPSTGYTEAFF. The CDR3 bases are TGCGCCAGCAGCCCCTCGACAGGGTATACTGAAGCTTTCTTT.

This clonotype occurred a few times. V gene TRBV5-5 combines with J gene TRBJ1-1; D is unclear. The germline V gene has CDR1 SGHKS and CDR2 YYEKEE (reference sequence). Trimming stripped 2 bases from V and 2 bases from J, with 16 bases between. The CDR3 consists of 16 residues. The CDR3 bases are TGTGCCAGCAGCTTTCGACCGGACCGAGGAAACACTGAAGCTTTCTTT. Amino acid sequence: CASSFRPDRGNTEAFF.

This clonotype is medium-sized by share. CDR3 protein: CASSPIRDQNTEAFF. CDR3 nucleotide sequence: TGTGCCAGCAGCCCAATCAGGGATCAGAACACTGAAGCTTTCTTT. The chain carries TRBV27 and TRBJ1-1; TRBD1 is a possible D gene (5 bases). The CDR3 contains 15 residues. Germline CDR1 MNHEY, CDR2 SMNVEV (reference sequence). Deletions cut 6 bases from V and 1 base from J, with 15 bases between.

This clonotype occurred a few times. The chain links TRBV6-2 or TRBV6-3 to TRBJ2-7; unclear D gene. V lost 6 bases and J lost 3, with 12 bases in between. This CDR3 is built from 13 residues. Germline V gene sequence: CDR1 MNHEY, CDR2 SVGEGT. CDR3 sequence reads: CASSLLDLYEQYF. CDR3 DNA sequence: TGTGCCAGCAGCCTCCTAGATCTCTACGAGCAGTACTTC.

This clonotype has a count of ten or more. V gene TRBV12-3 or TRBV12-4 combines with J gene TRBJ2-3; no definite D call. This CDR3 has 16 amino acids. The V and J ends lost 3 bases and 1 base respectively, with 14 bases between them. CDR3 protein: CASSFGPDERTDTQYF. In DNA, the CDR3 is TGTGCCAGCAGTTTTGGACCAGACGAACGCACAGATACGCAGTATTTT.

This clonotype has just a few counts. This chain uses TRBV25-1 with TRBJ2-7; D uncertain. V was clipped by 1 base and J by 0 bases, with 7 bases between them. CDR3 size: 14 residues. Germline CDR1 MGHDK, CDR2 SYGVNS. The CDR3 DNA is TGTGCCAGCAGTGAATTCGGCCTCTCCTACGAGCAGTACTTC. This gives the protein CASSEFGLSYEQYF.

This CDR3 is CASSVAVKETQYF. The CDR3 DNA is TGTGCCAGCAGCGTAGCGGTAAAAGAGACCCAGTACTTC. The chain has TRBV9 and TRBJ2-5; D gene ambiguous. V lost 0 bases and J lost 3, with 6 bases in between. This CDR3 spans 13 amino acids. CDR1 SGDLS and CDR2 YYNGEE come from the germline V gene.

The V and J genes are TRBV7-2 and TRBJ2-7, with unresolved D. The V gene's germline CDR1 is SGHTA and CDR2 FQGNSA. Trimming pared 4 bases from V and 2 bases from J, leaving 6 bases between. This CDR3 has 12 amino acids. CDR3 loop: CASSSNAYEQYF. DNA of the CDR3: TGTGCCAGCAGCTCTAATGCCTACGAGCAGTACTTC.

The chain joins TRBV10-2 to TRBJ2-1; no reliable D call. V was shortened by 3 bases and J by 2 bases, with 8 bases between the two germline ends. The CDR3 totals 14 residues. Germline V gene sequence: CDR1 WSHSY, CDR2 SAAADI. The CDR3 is CASSDTFTYNEQFF. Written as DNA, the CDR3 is TGCGCCAGCAGTGACACATTTACCTACAATGAGCAGTTCTTC.

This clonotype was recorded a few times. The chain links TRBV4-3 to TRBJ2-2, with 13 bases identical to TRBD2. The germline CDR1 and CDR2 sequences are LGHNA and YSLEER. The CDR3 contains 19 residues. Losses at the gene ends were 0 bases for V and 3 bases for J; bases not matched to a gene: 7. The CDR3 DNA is TGCGCCAGCAGCCAAGATGGACTAGCGGGAGTTTGGCACACCGGGGAGCTGTTTTTT. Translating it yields CASSQDGLAGVWHTGELFF.

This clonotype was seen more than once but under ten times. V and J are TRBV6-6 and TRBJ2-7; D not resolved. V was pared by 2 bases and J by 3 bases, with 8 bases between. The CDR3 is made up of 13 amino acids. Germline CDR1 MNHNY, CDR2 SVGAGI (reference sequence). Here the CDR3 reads CASSYTENYEQYF. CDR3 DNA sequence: TGTGCCAGCAGTTACACAGAAAACTACGAGCAGTACTTC.

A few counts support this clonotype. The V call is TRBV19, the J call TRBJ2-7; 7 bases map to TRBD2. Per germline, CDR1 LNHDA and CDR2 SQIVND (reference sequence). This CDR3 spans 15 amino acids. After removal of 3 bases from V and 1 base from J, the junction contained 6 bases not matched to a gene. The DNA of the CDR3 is TGTGCCAGTAGTATCTTGCCGGGGGGTTCCTACGAGCAGTACTTC. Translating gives CASSILPGGSYEQYF.

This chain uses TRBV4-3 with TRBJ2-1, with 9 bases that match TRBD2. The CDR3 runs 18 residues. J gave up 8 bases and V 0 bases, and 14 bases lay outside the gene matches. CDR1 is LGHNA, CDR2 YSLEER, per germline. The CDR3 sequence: CASSQDLTGLAGLYEQFF. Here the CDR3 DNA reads TGCGCCAGCAGCCAAGATCTCACCGGGCTAGCGGGGCTCTATGAGCAGTTCTTC.

The CDR3: CASSQGLAYETQYF. DNA for the CDR3: TGCGCCAGCAGCCAAGGGCTAGCGTATGAGACCCAGTACTTC. V gene TRBV4-1 combines with J gene TRBJ2-5, with D possibly TRBD2 on 6 matching bases. Between the trimmed V and J ends, which lost 1 base and 5 bases, there was a span of 11 bases. This CDR3 has 14 residues. The V gene's germline CDR1 is MGHRA and CDR2 YSYEKL.

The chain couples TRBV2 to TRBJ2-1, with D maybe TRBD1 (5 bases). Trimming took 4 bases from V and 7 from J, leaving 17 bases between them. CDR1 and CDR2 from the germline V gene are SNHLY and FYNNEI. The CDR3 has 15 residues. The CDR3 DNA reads TGTGCCAGCAGTGTACGTCGGCAGGGCCCAAATGAGCAGTTCTTC. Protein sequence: CASSVRRQGPNEQFF.

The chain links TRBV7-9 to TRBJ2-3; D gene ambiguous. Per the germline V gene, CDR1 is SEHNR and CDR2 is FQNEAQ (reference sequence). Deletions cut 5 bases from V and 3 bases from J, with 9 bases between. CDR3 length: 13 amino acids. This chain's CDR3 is CASSLFSTDTQYF. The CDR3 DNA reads TGTGCCAGCAGCCTCTTTTCAACAGATACGCAGTATTTT.

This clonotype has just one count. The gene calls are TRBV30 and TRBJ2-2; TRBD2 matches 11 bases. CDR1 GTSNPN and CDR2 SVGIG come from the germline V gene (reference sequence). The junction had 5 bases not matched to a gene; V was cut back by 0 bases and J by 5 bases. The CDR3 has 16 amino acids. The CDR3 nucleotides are TGTGCCTGGAGTGTATTCCCTAGCGGGAGGACCGGGGAGCTGTTTTTT. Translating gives CAWSVFPSGRTGELFF.

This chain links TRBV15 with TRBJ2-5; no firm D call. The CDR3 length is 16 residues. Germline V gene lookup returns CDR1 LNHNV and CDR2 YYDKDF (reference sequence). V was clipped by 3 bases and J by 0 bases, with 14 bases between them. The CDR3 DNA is TGTGCCACCAGCAGTGATGCGACGGTTTACCAAGAGACCCAGTACTTC. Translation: CATSSDATVYQETQYF.